At least ten counts were recorded for the clone carrying this TCR beta chain. What it recognizes is unknown. V lost 5 bases, J lost 7 bases, and 11 bases stayed unmatched. The CDR3 runs 15 residues. CDR1 is MDHEN and CDR2 is SYDVKM in the germline V gene. This entry is derived from a study of response to subunit inactivated influenza vaccine. Study-wide results and limits: Every seasonal influenza vaccination brings in few new T cells, the authors suggested.

TCRdb recomputed calls from the RT-PCR reads with MiXCR, one row per CDR3 protein. Of approximately 520,000 distinct CDR3 sequences in the sample, 16% were seen once. The TCR comes from a man between 50 and 75 years old who received an inactivated influenza vaccine. Here the sequenced sample was CD4+ T cells sorted from PBMCs, taken around 25 months after vaccination. The chain is built from TRBV28 and TRBJ1-5; 7 bases are shared with TRBD1. This CDR3 is CASSLLGQAGQPQHF. CDR3 nucleotide sequence: TGTGCCAGCAGTCTCCTAGGACAGGCGGGGCAGCCCCAGCATTTT. Looking up the rest from reference TRBV28 and TRBJ1-5 gives the full variable domain: DVKVTQSSRYLVKRTGEKVFLECVQDMDHENMFWYRQDPGLGLRLIYFSYDVKMKEKGDIPEGYSVSREKKERFSLILESASTNQTSMYLCASSLLGQAGQPQHFGDGTRLSIL.